Listed here is a single T cell receptor (beta chain). This clone was recorded once. What this receptor recognizes is not known. No base quality information exists; no much larger clone differs at one position. This specimen belongs to a study of T cell responses to AZD1222 COVID-19 vaccine (dated by TCRdb to the early 2020s). Concerning the study at large: AZD1222 recipients with second doses at about 4 weeks or about 12 weeks were pooled, because spike-specific TCR depth and breadth did not differ between schedules. TCR sequencing was performed for 230 to 250 trial participants, of whom about 200 were given two doses of AZD1222 and around 26 were given two doses of MenACWY control vaccine. Trial participants were enrolled into age subgroups of 18-55, 56-69 and 70-plus years, which contained roughly 140, 27 and 60 TCR-sequenced participants, respectively. General study outcomes and caveats: The 56-69-year group was small, and its depth increase did not reach significance, likely because of low power. Vaccine-associated CD4 TCRs spanned the whole spike protein, with dominant responses in regions 160-218 and 743-854. Spike-specific TCR breadth and depth rose significantly after two AZD1222 doses compared with day 0 and with MenACWY recipients. Epitopes outside the regions mutated in the B.1.351 and B.1.1.7 variants were reportedly recognized by nearly half of the unique spike-specific TCRs. Most participants were white British and females outnumbered males, and the authors suggested that clonal diversity may have been underestimated. No day 14 peak-response samples were available, so repertoires were characterized only after the peak T cell response. Conclusions about previously exposed vaccinees were limited because only a handful of AZD1222 recipients were SARS-CoV-2 seropositive at baseline.

The CDR3 regions of human TCRbeta chains were analyzed by immunosequencing. The paper's data handling went like this. TCRs in the repertoires were compared against a reference library of SARS-CoV-2-specific TCRs that had been generated with the MIRA antigen-specificity platform. Breadth meant the fraction of unique TCRs that were SARS-CoV-2-associated, whereas depth meant the fraction of total T cells that were SARS-CoV-2-associated. Using the MIRA data, every spike-specific TCR was mapped to the spike region that the TCR reacted to and assigned to either a CD4 or a CD8 class. Log10-transformed breadth and depth values were compared by one-way ANOVA with Sidak's multiple comparisons tests. TCRdb's version of the immuneACCESS table is confined to in-frame rearrangements and falls short of the full clone set. An unresolved V gene accounts for under half of the shortfall where checked; the remainder is of unknown origin. D and trimming were read from the DNA, whereas the V and J calls and clone size are those reported in that table. The sample table lists tens of thousands of clones, about 86% of them with a count of one. Roughly 6.3% of the sample is taken by the ten largest.

Reading from cysteine to phenylalanine, the CDR3 counts 15 amino acids. Of all the DNA, just the CDR3 is kept, 45 bases in frame from base 1. As encoded in the germline V gene, CDR1 is SGHTA while CDR2 is FQGNSA. Trimming at the junction amounts to 2 bases on V and 8 bases on J, and the germline ends lie 15 bases apart. This specimen's time point label, interpreted: baseline before first vaccination. Vaccinee samples came from UK trials COV001 and COV002, including a single-blind randomized controlled phase 2/3 trial of AZD1222 (ChAdOx1 nCoV-19) in healthy adults. For TCRbeta chain sequencing, PBMC samples were collected from trial participants at day 0 and at day 28 after the second dose.

The rearrangement joined TRBV7-2 to TRBJ1-4; 6 matching bases give a weak D call of TRBD1. The specimen comprised peripheral blood, sampled on day 0 of AZD1222 vaccination. The origin of this receptor is an adult in good health. Read as DNA, the sequence is TGTGCCAGCAGCTTATGGGCAGGGGCGAGCGAAAAACTGTTTTTT. Its protein is CASSLWAGASEKLFF. Where the CDR3 stops, the reference TRBV7-2 and TRBJ1-4 genes take over; the full variable domain is GAGVSQSPSNKVTEKGKDVELRCDPISGHTALYWYRQSLGQGLEFLIYFQGNSAPDKSGLPSDRFSAERTGGSVSTLTIQRTQQEDSAVYLCASSLWAGASEKLFFGSGTQLSVL.